This entry describes one T cell receptor beta chain. Random-hexamer reverse transcription was applied to about 0.45 to 1 ug RNA. A multiplex approach, immunoSEQ multiplex PCR, amplified TCR beta CDR3 across 54 Vbeta and 13 Jbeta. MiXCR, run by TCRdb on the immunoSEQ multiplex PCR reads, gives a single entry per CDR3 protein. The top ten clones hold less than 0.55% of a sample with some 52,000 distinct CDR3 sequences, 85% to 95% of them seen once. This CDR3 spans 12 amino acids. V was pared by 2 bases and J by 4 bases, with 3 bases between. Germline V gives CDR1 MNHEY, CDR2 SMNVEV (reference sequence). This specimen comes from a study of CD8 T cells in Susac syndrome.

The V call is TRBV27, the J call TRBJ2-1; no definite D call. The source of this sequence is a human donor with multiple sclerosis. The sample taken for sequencing was CD8+ T cells from PBMCs. CDR3 DNA: TGTGCCAGCAGTTTAGGGTACAATGAGCAGTTCTTC. It codes for CASSLGYNEQFF.